The 26 T cell receptor beta chains below all came from one sample that was sequenced in a study of T cell responses to AZD1222 COVID-19 vaccine. Libraries were prepared by immunoSEQ multiplex PCR; TCRdb keeps only in-frame clonotypes and omits some of them. The table records under 95,000 clones, around nine tenths of them present only once. The sequenced sample was peripheral blood, obtained on day 0 of AZD1222 vaccination. These receptor sequences come from an adult in good health.

The CDR3 DNA follows: TGTGCCAGCAGCTTTAGAACAGGGGCGGGGAGCACTGAAGCTTTCTTT. It encodes CASSFRTGAGSTEAFF. The chain links TRBV7-6 to TRBJ1-1, with TRBD1 matching 7 bases. The trim removed 3 bases at V and 4 bases at J, leaving 11 bases unmatched. CDR1 is SGHVS and CDR2 is FNYEAQ in the germline V gene. The CDR3 covers 16 residues.

V and J are TRBV7-2 and TRBJ1-1, with no clear D. In germline, CDR1 is SGHTA, CDR2 FQGNSA. The CDR3 is made up of 13 amino acids. Trimming shortened V by 6 bases and J by 1 base, and 9 bases separated the two germline ends. This CDR3 reads CASRRAKNTEAFF. The CDR3 DNA reads as TGTGCCAGCAGGCGAGCGAAGAACACTGAAGCTTTCTTT.

The V and J genes are TRBV7-2 and TRBJ1-2; D uncertain. V dropped 3 bases and J dropped 3 bases, with 5 bases sitting between them. The CDR3 consists of 12 residues. Germline V gene data show CDR1 as SGHTA and CDR2 as FQGNSA. CDR3 sequence reads: CASSFQDYGYTF. Written as DNA, the CDR3 is TGTGCCAGCAGCTTTCAGGACTATGGCTACACCTTC.

J is TRBJ2-1 and V is TRBV25-1; D gene uncertain. V was cut by 4 bases and J by 9 bases, with 10 bases left in between. Germline V gene lookup returns CDR1 MGHDK and CDR2 SYGVNS. CDR3 length: 12 residues. In nucleotides, the CDR3 is TGTGCCAGCAGTGTACAGTCGGCTGAGCAGTTCTTC. Protein product: CASSVQSAEQFF. Looking up the rest from reference TRBV25-1 and TRBJ2-1 gives the full variable domain: EADIYQTPRYLVIGTGKKITLECSQTMGHDKMYWYQQDPGMELHLIHYSYGVNSTEKGDLSSESTVSRIRTEHFPLTLESARPSHTSQYLCASSVQSAEQFFGPGTRLTVL.

The chain combines TRBV11-1 with TRBJ2-5; TRBD2 is a possible D gene (5 bases). CDR3 size: 13 residues. Germline V gives CDR1 SGHAT, CDR2 FQDESV (reference sequence). V was pared by 4 bases and J by 5 bases, with 11 bases between. CDR3 region: CASSSRRVETQYF. The CDR3 DNA reads TGTGCCAGCAGCTCGAGGCGGGTGGAGACCCAGTACTTC.

This chain uses TRBV7-2 with TRBJ1-1; D is perhaps TRBD1 (6 bases). The CDR3 sequence is 14 residues long. Trimming left V 5 bases short and J 1 base short, with 11 bases between. The germline gives CDR1 SGHTA, CDR2 FQGNSA. The CDR3 loop reads CASSPGHQNTEAFF. In DNA form, the CDR3 reads TGTGCCAGCAGCCCGGGACACCAGAACACTGAAGCTTTCTTT.

The rearrangement joins TRBV5-1 to TRBJ2-1; D remains unclear. CDR1 is SGHRS, CDR2 YFSETQ, per germline. Trimming took off 0 bases at V and 5 bases at J, with 9 bases between the two ends. The CDR3 consists of 14 residues. CDR3 in DNA: TGCGCCAGCAGCTTGGGCAGTTCCGACAATGAGCAGTTCTTC. Translating it yields CASSLGSSDNEQFF.

The CDR3 reads CASSEGFGPATYEQYF. The CDR3 DNA reads TGTGCCAGCAGTGAAGGCTTCGGGCCCGCTACCTACGAGCAGTACTTC. This chain uses TRBV6-1 with TRBJ2-7; no definite D call. The CDR3 is 16 residues long. Germline CDR1 and CDR2: MNHNS and SASEGT. The ends were cut back, 1 base at V and 2 bases at J, with 15 bases in the middle.

V is TRBV20-1 and J is TRBJ2-7; 10 bases fit TRBD2. The CDR3 is 15 residues long. CDR1 DFQATT and CDR2 SNEGSKA come from the germline V gene (reference sequence). With V trimmed by 3 bases and J by 2 bases, 7 bases remained unmatched. The CDR3 region is CSASGGLASTYEQYF. DNA of the CDR3: TGCAGTGCTAGTGGGGGACTAGCGAGCACCTACGAGCAGTACTTC.

V gene TRBV27 combines with J gene TRBJ2-1, with 8 bases identical to TRBD2. This CDR3 contains 13 residues. Germline V lookup: CDR1 MNHEY, CDR2 SMNVEV (reference sequence). V lost 4 bases, J lost 15 bases, and 11 bases stayed unmatched. Here the CDR3 reads CASSSVAGNRLFF. CDR3 nucleotides: TGTGCCAGCAGTTCGGTAGCGGGAAATCGTCTGTTCTTC.

This chain connects TRBV4-2 to TRBJ2-7; D is ambiguous. CDR3 length: 15 residues. Trimming left V 1 base short and J 1 base short, with 11 bases between. The V gene's germline CDR1 is LGHNA and CDR2 YNFKEQ. This CDR3 is CASSQVQQGSYEQYF. The CDR3 bases are TGTGCCAGCAGCCAAGTCCAACAAGGATCCTACGAGCAGTACTTC.

The chain uses TRBV5-1 and TRBJ2-7; D not resolved. The germline V gene encodes CDR1 SGHRS and CDR2 YFSETQ. Between the trimmed V and J ends, which lost 2 bases and 0 bases, there was a span of 9 bases. CDR3 size: 14 residues. The CDR3 region has the DNA TGCGCCAGCAGCTTCGTCGGGCCCTCCTACGAGCAGTACTTC. Its translation: CASSFVGPSYEQYF.

V usage is TRBV4-1 and J usage is TRBJ2-7, with D possibly being TRBD1 (5 bases). Trimming stripped 0 bases from V and 0 bases from J, with 12 bases between. Germline-derived CDR1 and CDR2 are MGHRA and YSYEKL. The CDR3 is 16 amino acids. The CDR3 loop reads CASSQDPRAPSYEQYF. The CDR3 DNA follows: TGCGCCAGCAGCCAAGATCCCAGGGCCCCCTCCTACGAGCAGTACTTC.

The rearrangement uses TRBV5-1 and TRBJ2-7; 11 bases map to TRBD2. J lost 0 bases, V lost 2 bases, and 4 bases had no gene match. The CDR3 totals 16 residues. Germline CDR1 SGHRS, CDR2 YFSETQ. CDR3 nucleotides: TGCGCCAGCAGCTTTTTGACTAGCGGGACCTCCTACGAGCAGTACTTC. It yields the protein CASSFLTSGTSYEQYF.

The CDR3 nucleotides read TGTGCCAGCAGCCTACTGGGACAGGACACCGGGGAGCTGTTTTTT. It specifies CASSLLGQDTGELFF. The chain is built from TRBV13 and TRBJ2-2, with 8 bases fitting TRBD1. The V and J ends lost 5 bases and 3 bases, in that order; junction bases with no gene match: 5. CDR3 size: 15 residues. The V gene's germline CDR1 is PRHDT and CDR2 FYEKMQ (reference sequence).

The chain uses TRBV6-5 and TRBJ1-6; 7 bases line up with TRBD1. Germline V gene lookup returns CDR1 MNHEY and CDR2 SVGAGI. J gave up 8 bases and V 6 bases, and 10 bases lay outside the gene matches. CDR3 length: 15 residues. CDR3 amino acids: CASSSSGTVYSPLHF. CDR3 nucleotides: TGTGCCAGCAGCTCCTCAGGGACAGTGTATTCACCCCTCCACTTT.

This chain links TRBV2 with TRBJ1-2; a possible D gene is TRBD1 (5 bases). The CDR3 loop spans 15 amino acids. The V and J ends lost 5 bases and 2 bases respectively, with 15 bases between them. Per the germline V gene, CDR1 is SNHLY and CDR2 is FYNNEI. Here the CDR3 DNA reads TGTGCCAGCAGTCCTTCAGGGCTACCCAACTATGGCTACACCTTC. Protein: CASSPSGLPNYGYTF.

The genes are TRBV21-1 and TRBJ2-5; the tabulated D call, TRBD2, remains unverified against the DNA. TRBV21-1 constitutes a pseudogene. The CDR3 covers 16 residues. The CDR3 region is CASSKFPKRRQETQYF. The CDR3 bases are TGTGCCAGCAGCAAATTCCCCAAACGGAGACAAGAGACCCAGTACTTC.

V usage is TRBV7-9 and J usage is TRBJ2-2, with 7 bases lining up with TRBD2. J lost 1 base, V lost 6 bases, and 5 bases had no gene match. CDR1 is SEHNR and CDR2 is FQNEAQ in the germline V gene (reference sequence). The CDR3 spans 15 residues. Here the CDR3 reads CASRREWVNTGELFF. DNA of the CDR3: TGTGCCAGCAGGCGGGAGTGGGTGAACACCGGGGAGCTGTTTTTT.

This rearrangement joins TRBV24-1 to TRBJ2-2, with 8 bases identical to TRBD1. The CDR3 contains 16 residues. CDR1 is KGHDR and CDR2 is SFDVKD in the germline V gene. V was clipped by 4 bases and J by 1 base; unmatched bases: 4. This CDR3 reads CATSDPGTGNTGELFF. The CDR3 bases are TGTGCCACCAGTGACCCCGGGACAGGGAACACCGGGGAGCTGTTTTTT.

The V and J genes are TRBV7-3 and TRBJ2-1; 11 nucleotides align to TRBD2. With 2 bases clipped from V and 7 bases from J, the junction kept 4 bases outside the gene matches. The CDR3 contains 15 residues. Germline V CDR1 and CDR2: SGHTA, FQGTGA. The CDR3 nucleotides are TGTGCCAGCAGCTTACTAGCGGGAGGTAAAAATGAGCAGTTCTTC. This sequence encodes CASSLLAGGKNEQFF.

The CDR3 sequence is CASSDSGTENTGELFF. The CDR3 DNA reads as TGTGCCAGCAGTGACTCGGGGACAGAGAACACCGGGGAGCTGTTTTTT. This sequence joins TRBV6-4 and TRBJ2-2, with TRBD1 identical over 7 bases. The V segment lost 0 bases and the J segment 1 base; nucleotides outside the gene matches: 2. Germline V CDR1 and CDR2: MRHNA, SNTAGT. The CDR3 extends over 16 amino acids.

The rearrangement uses TRBV4-2 and TRBJ1-5; perhaps TRBD1 as D (6 bases). Trimming cost V 0 bases and J 10 bases, with 13 bases left between them. Germline assignment: CDR1 LGHNA and CDR2 YNFKEQ. The CDR3 spans 14 residues. The chain's CDR3 is CASSQDGGPVPQHF. The CDR3 DNA is TGTGCCAGCAGCCAAGACGGGGGCCCCGTCCCCCAGCATTTT.

The CDR3 nucleotides read TGTGCCAGCAGCTTAGCCGGCAGGGGGGGAAGGCAGCCCCAGCATTTT. Its translation: CASSLAGRGGRQPQHF. The genes are TRBV7-8 and TRBJ1-5, with TRBD1 identical over 7 bases. V trimming: 0 bases; J trimming: 7 bases; junction bases outside the gene matches: 9. In germline, CDR1 is SGHVS, CDR2 FQNEAQ. CDR3 length equals 16 residues.

V and J are TRBV11-2 and TRBJ2-2, with D perhaps TRBD2 (5 bases). The CDR3 runs to 16 residues. Germline-derived CDR1 and CDR2 are SGHAT and FQNNGV. Trimming removed 5 bases at V and 4 bases at J, with 17 bases between. CDR3 region: CASSQAVGAVTGELFF. The CDR3 DNA reads TGTGCCAGCAGCCAGGCGGTGGGAGCGGTCACCGGGGAGCTGTTTTTT.

The chain links TRBV7-3 to TRBJ1-5, with a possible D match to TRBD1 (6 bases). V was trimmed by 4 bases and J by 0 bases, leaving 19 bases between them. This CDR3 is built from 18 residues. The germline V gene encodes CDR1 SGHTA and CDR2 FQGTGA. CDR3 nucleotide sequence: TGTGCCAGCAGCTCGAAAGGGGGGACCCCTCCTAGCAATCAGCCCCAGCATTTT. It translates to CASSSKGGTPPSNQPQHF.